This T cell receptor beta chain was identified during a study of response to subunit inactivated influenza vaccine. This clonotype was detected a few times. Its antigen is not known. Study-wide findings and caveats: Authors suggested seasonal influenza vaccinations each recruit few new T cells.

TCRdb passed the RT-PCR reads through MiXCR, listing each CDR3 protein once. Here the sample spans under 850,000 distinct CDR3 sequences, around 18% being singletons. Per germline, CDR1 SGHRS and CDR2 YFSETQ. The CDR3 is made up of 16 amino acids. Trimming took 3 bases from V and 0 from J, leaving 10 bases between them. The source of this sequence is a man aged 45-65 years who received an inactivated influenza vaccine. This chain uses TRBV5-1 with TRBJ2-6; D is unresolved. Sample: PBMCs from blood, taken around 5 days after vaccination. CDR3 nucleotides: TGCGCCAGCAGCTATACGACCGTCTCTGGGGCCAACGTCCTGACTTTC. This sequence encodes CASSYTTVSGANVLTF.